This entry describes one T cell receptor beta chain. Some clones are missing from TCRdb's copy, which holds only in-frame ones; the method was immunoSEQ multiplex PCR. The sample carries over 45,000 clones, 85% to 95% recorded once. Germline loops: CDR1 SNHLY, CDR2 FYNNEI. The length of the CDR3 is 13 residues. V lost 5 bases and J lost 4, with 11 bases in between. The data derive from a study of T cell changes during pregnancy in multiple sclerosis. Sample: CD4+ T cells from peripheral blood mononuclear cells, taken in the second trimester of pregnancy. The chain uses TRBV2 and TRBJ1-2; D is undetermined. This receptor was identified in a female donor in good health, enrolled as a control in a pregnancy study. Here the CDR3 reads CASSPVFIYGYTF. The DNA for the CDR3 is TGTGCCAGCAGTCCGGTCTTCATCTATGGCTACACCTTC.